The next 13 T cell receptor beta chains were all read from a single sample in a study of T cells in Graves' hyperthyroidism and ophthalmopathy. Researchers amplified the TCR beta CDR3 regions from RNA transcripts. Carried out on the TCR CDR3, a first-round RT-PCR used the HTBI primer set. TCRdb recomputed calls from the multiplex PCR reads with MiXCR, one row per CDR3 protein. In the table there are approximately 420,000 distinct CDR3 sequences, about 13% of which are singletons. What was sequenced was blood. The origin of the receptors is a woman aged 18-29 years with Graves' hyperthyroidism.

Ten or more counts support this clonotype. The rearrangement uses TRBV7-2 and TRBJ2-1; D is unclear. V was cut by 5 bases and J by 0 bases, with 11 bases left in between. The germline gives CDR1 SGHTA, CDR2 FQGNSA. The CDR3 consists of 15 residues. CDR3 bases: TGTGCCAGCAGCCTGGCCTACGGCTCCTACAATGAGCAGTTCTTC. It translates to CASSLAYGSYNEQFF.

This clonotype was counted many times. The chain has TRBV18 and TRBJ2-1; TRBD1 or TRBD2 may be the D gene (5 bases each). This CDR3 has 15 residues. CDR1 KGHSH and CDR2 LQKENI come from the germline V gene. Trimming removed 6 bases at V and 4 bases at J, with 16 bases between. The CDR3 protein is CASSRGTDPYNEQFF. CDR3 bases: TGTGCCAGCTCCCGGGGCACGGACCCTTACAATGAGCAGTTCTTC.

The chain joins TRBV27 to TRBJ1-5, with TRBD1 matching 7 bases. The germline V gene has CDR1 MNHEY and CDR2 SMNVEV (reference sequence). The CDR3 loop spans 17 amino acids. The V and J ends lost 5 bases and 0 bases, in that order; junction bases with no gene match: 10. The CDR3 coding sequence is TGTGCCAGCAGTCCCTACAGGGGTCGGTCTAGCAATCAGCCCCAGCATTTT. Translated, it gives CASSPYRGRSSNQPQHF.

A note on this clonotype: Its ends do not fully match the called genes, so a read error is possible. The CDR3 DNA is TGTGCCAGCAGTGAGCAGACAGGTTCAGGCGAGCGGTACTTC. It is translated as CASSEQTGSGERYF. This chain connects TRBV6-1 to TRBJ2-7, with D perhaps matching TRBD1 (6 bases). The CDR3 runs 14 residues. Germline V gene lookup returns CDR1 MNHNS and CDR2 SASEGT.

This clonotype was picked up many times. The chain uses TRBV7-2 and TRBJ2-7, with D perhaps being TRBD1 or TRBD2 (6 bases each). The V end was cut by 5 bases, the J end by 6 bases, with 14 bases between. The CDR3 contains 13 residues. Germline CDR1 is SGHTA and CDR2 is FQGNSA. The chain's CDR3 is CASSIGGLSEQYF. Written as DNA, the CDR3 is TGTGCCAGCAGCATAGGGGGGCTCAGCGAGCAGTACTTC.

This clonotype was counted ten times or more. This chain joins TRBV12-3 or TRBV12-4 and TRBJ2-7; 8 bases agree with TRBD1. V shed 3 bases and J 7 bases; nucleotides not matched to a gene: 5. There are 13 residues in the CDR3. The CDR3 nucleotides read TGTGCCAGCAGTTTTACAGGGGGATGGGAGCAGTACTTC. Amino acid sequence: CASSFTGGWEQYF.

This clonotype was counted at least ten times. The genes are TRBV2 and TRBJ2-1; the match to TRBD2 covers 12 bases. Losses at the gene ends were 4 bases for V and 6 bases for J; bases not matched to a gene: 4. CDR1 and CDR2 (germline): SNHLY, FYNNEI. The CDR3 contains 15 residues. CDR3 nucleotides: TGTGCCAGCAGTGCAACTAGCGGGGGGAGCAATGAGCAGTTCTTC. Translation gives CASSATSGGSNEQFF.

This clonotype was counted at least ten times. The rearrangement joins TRBV7-9 to TRBJ2-1, with 9 bases identical to TRBD1. Germline V gives CDR1 SEHNR, CDR2 FQNEAQ (reference sequence). V lost 5 bases, J lost 4 bases, and 9 bases stayed unmatched. This CDR3 has 16 residues. The CDR3 is CASSLPGQGGYNEQFF. The CDR3 DNA follows: TGTGCCAGCAGCCTACCGGGACAGGGAGGATACAATGAGCAGTTCTTC. The full variable domain, rest sourced from reference TRBV7-9 and TRBJ2-1, is DTGVSQNPRHKITKRGQNVTFRCDPISEHNRLYWYRQTLGQGPEFLTYFQNEAQLEKSRLLSDRFSAERPKGSFSTLEIQRTEQGDSAMYLCASSLPGQGGYNEQFFGPGTRLTVL.

This clonotype turned up a few times. CDR3 bases: TGTGCCAGCAGCCTAGACAGTTCGAACACCGGGGAGCTGTTTTTT. It is translated as CASSLDSSNTGELFF. J is TRBJ2-2 and V is TRBV5-4; perhaps TRBD1 as D (5 bases). CDR1 and CDR2 from the germline V gene are SGHNT and YYREEE (reference sequence). The V end lost 4 bases, the J end lost 0 bases, and 10 bases lay between the germline ends. The length of the CDR3 is 15 residues.

This sequence joins TRBV6-1 and TRBJ2-7, with 7 bases identical to TRBD1. In germline, CDR1 is MNHNS, CDR2 SASEGT. This CDR3 is 17 amino acids long. Trimming at V came to 6 bases and at J to 3 bases, leaving 17 bases not matched to a gene. CDR3: CASSNTDLEGAFYEQYF. DNA for the CDR3: TGTGCCAGCAGCAATACCGATCTTGAGGGGGCTTTCTACGAGCAGTACTTC.

This clonotype was observed a few times. The chain links TRBV3-1 to TRBJ2-4; D is tentatively TRBD1 or TRBD2 (5 bases each). The germline V gene has CDR1 LGHDT and CDR2 YNNKEL (reference sequence). V lost 0 bases to trimming and J lost 1 base, with 19 bases between them. The CDR3 is made up of 19 amino acids. The CDR3 nucleotides read TGTGCCAGCAGCCAAGATGGCGCGGGTGGGGGTCGGGCCAAAAACATTCAGTACTTC. Protein product: CASSQDGAGGGRAKNIQYF.

This clonotype was seen ten or more times. This chain connects TRBV5-1 to TRBJ1-5, with D perhaps matching TRBD1 (5 bases). V was clipped by 2 bases and J by 4 bases, with 13 bases between them. Germline CDR1 reads SGHRS; CDR2 reads YFSETQ. The CDR3 length is 15 residues. The CDR3 region has the DNA TGCGCCAGCAGCTTAGGGGTTTTGAGGAATCAGCCCCAGCATTTT. Translation gives CASSLGVLRNQPQHF.

The gene calls are TRBV28 and TRBJ2-7; 11 bases are shared with TRBD2. CDR1 is MDHEN and CDR2 is SYDVKM in the germline V gene. This CDR3 is built from 17 residues. The V segment lost 9 bases and the J segment 0 bases; nucleotides outside the gene matches: 13. The CDR3 bases are TGTGCCAGTTCCGGGACTAGCGGTAGATCGGGCTCCTACGAGCAGTACTTC. Translated: CASSGTSGRSGSYEQYF.